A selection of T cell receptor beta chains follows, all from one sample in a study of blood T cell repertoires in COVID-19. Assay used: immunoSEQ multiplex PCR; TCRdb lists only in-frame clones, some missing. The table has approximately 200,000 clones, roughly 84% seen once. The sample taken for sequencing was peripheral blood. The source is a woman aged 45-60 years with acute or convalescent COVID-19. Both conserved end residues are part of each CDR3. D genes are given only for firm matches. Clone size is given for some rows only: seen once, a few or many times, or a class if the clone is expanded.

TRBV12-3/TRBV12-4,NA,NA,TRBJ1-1,CASSKTRTEAFF,TGTGCCAGCAGCAAGACTCGCACTGAAGCTTTCTTT
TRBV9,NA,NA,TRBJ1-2,CASSVAGGQGYGYTF,TGTGCCAGCAGCGTAGCCGGGGGGCAAGGCTATGGCTACACCTTC
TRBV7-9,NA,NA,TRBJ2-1,CASSRRLYNEQFF,TGTGCCAGCAGCCGCAGACTATACAATGAGCAGTTCTTC
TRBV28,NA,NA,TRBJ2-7,CASSFTGWYEQYF,TGTGCCAGCAGTTTTACAGGGTGGTACGAGCAGTACTTC
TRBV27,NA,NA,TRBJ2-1,CASSSYHDEQFF,TGTGCCAGCAGTTCCTACCATGATGAGCAGTTCTTC
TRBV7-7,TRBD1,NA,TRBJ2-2,CASRGGLTGELFF,TGTGCCAGCCGAGGGGGCCTCACCGGGGAGCTGTTTTTT
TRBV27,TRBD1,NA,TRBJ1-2,CASRPQGVSGYTF,TGTGCCAGCAGGCCACAGGGGGTGAGTGGCTACACCTTC
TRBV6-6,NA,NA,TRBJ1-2,CASSYEGTRDGYTF,TGTGCCAGCAGTTACGAGGGGACTAGGGATGGCTACACCTTC
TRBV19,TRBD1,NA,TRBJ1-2,CASTTGTGAYGYTF,TGTGCCAGTACTACCGGGACAGGGGCCTATGGCTACACCTTC
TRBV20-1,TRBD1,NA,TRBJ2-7,CSASSHFGTAREQYF,TGCAGTGCTAGTTCCCACTTCGGGACAGCGCGCGAGCAGTACTTC
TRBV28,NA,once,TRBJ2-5,CASSWDQGGETQYF,TGTGCCAGCAGTTGGGATCAGGGGGGAGAGACCCAGTACTTC
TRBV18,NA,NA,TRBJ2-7,CASSGGTGNRAGEQYF,TGTGCCAGCTCAGGTGGTACAGGCAATAGAGCAGGCGAGCAGTACTTC
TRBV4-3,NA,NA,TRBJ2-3,CASSQGSNPSTDTQYF,TGCGCCAGCAGCCAGGGCAGCAATCCTAGCACAGATACGCAGTATTTT
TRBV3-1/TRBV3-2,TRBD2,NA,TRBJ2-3,CASSQAGGRGDTQYF,TGTGCCAGCAGCCAAGCGGGGGGGCGGGGAGATACGCAGTATTTT
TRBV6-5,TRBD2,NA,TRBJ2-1,CASAGGRTADEQFF,TGTGCCAGCGCGGGGGGGAGGACAGCCGATGAGCAGTTCTTC
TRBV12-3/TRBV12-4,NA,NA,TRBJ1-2,CASSLGGNYGYTF,TGTGCCAGCAGTTTAGGCGGTAACTATGGCTACACCTTC
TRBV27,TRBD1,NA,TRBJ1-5,CASTGGTGNQPQHF,TGTGCCAGCACAGGGGGGACAGGCAATCAGCCCCAGCATTTT
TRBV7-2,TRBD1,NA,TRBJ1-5,CASSSRQGGNQPQHF,TGTGCCAGCAGCTCGAGACAGGGTGGCAATCAGCCCCAGCATTTT
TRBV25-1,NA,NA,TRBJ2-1,CASSELSRNNEQFF,TGTGCCAGCAGTGAATTATCCAGGAACAATGAGCAGTTCTTC
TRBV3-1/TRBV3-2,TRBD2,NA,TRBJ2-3,CASSQVGLAGGTDTQYF,TGTGCCAGCAGCCAAGTGGGACTAGCGGGGGGCACAGATACGCAGTATTTT
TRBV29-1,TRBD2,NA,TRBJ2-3,CSVGYGGATDTQYF,TGCAGCGTTGGCTACGGGGGGGCCACAGATACGCAGTATTTT
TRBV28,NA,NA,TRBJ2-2,CASSLSGIPNTGELFF,TGTGCCAGCAGTTTATCGGGGATCCCGAACACCGGGGAGCTGTTTTTT
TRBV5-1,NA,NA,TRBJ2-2,CASSSQGSPNTGELFF,TGCGCCAGCAGCTCCCAGGGGTCCCCGAACACCGGGGAGCTGTTTTTT
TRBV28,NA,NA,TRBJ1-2,CASSRTGQISYGYTF,TGTGCCAGCAGCCGAACCGGACAGATTTCCTATGGCTACACCTTC
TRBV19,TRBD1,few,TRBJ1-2,CASWTGEFRYGYTF,TGTGCCAGTTGGACAGGGGAATTTCGGTATGGCTACACCTTC
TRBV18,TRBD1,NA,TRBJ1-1,CASSPETGVFTEAFF,TGTGCCAGCTCACCTGAGACAGGGGTGTTCACTGAAGCTTTCTTT
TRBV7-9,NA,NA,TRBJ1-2,CASSHTGLRKNGYTF,TGTGCCAGCAGCCATACCGGGTTGCGGAAGAATGGCTACACCTTC
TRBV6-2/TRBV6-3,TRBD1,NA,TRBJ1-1,CASSPRDRTEAFF,TGTGCCAGCAGTCCACGGGACAGGACTGAAGCTTTCTTT
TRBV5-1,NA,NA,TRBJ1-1,CASRRESTEAFF,TGCGCCAGCAGGAGGGAGAGCACTGAAGCTTTCTTT
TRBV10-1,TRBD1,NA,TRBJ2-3,CASNSGQASTDTQYF,TGCGCCAGCAATTCCGGACAGGCTAGCACAGATACGCAGTATTTT
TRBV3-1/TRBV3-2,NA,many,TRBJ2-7,CASSQEAGIPYEQYF,TGTGCCAGCAGCCAAGAGGCAGGGATCCCCTACGAGCAGTACTTC
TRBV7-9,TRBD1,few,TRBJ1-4,CASSRDRAHEKLFF,TGTGCCAGCAGCAGGGACAGGGCGCATGAAAAACTGTTTTTT
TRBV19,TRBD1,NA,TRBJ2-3,CASGQGYQDTQYF,TGTGCCAGCGGACAGGGCTATCAGGATACGCAGTATTTT
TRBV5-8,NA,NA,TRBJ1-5,CASTPRVGFSNQPQHF,TGTGCCAGCACCCCTCGGGTAGGATTTAGCAATCAGCCCCAGCATTTT
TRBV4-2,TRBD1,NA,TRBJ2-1,CASSQRRQGAYNEQFF,TGTGCCAGCAGCCAAAGACGACAGGGGGCCTACAATGAGCAGTTCTTC
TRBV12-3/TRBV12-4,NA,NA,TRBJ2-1,CASSRDQGGEQFF,TGTGCCAGCAGTAGAGACCAGGGAGGTGAGCAGTTCTTC
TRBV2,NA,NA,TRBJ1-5,CASSDGGPRGNQPQHF,TGTGCCAGCAGTGATGGCGGCCCCCGAGGGAATCAGCCCCAGCATTTT
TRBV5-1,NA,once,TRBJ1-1,CASSLDILNTEAFF,TGCGCCAGCAGCCTTGACATACTGAACACTGAAGCTTTCTTT
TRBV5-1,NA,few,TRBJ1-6,CASSLESSYNSPLHF,TGCGCCAGCAGCTTGGAGAGCTCCTATAATTCACCCCTCCACTTT
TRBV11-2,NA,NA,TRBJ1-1,CASSPSVHLGAEAFF,TGTGCCAGCAGCCCATCAGTACACTTGGGAGCTGAAGCTTTCTTT
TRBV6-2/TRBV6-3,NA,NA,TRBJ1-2,CASSYSAGNPYGYTF,TGTGCCAGCAGTTACTCCGCAGGGAACCCCTATGGCTACACCTTC